This T cell receptor (beta chain) was captured by sequencing in a study of cytomegalovirus exposure and HLA in healthy donors. At the level of the study: The Caucasian-associated ancestry cluster contained 65% to 85% of the approximately 420 genotyped donors.

The PCR contained 60 Vbeta and 13 Jbeta primers. TCRdb's table, derived via immunoSEQ multiplex PCR, lists solely in-frame clones and lacks some. This sample's clone table lists approximately 76,000 clones. The V segment lost 0 bases and the J segment 5 bases; nucleotides outside the gene matches: 8. This CDR3 is built from 16 residues. From germline, CDR1 is LNHNV and CDR2 YYDKDF (reference sequence). The sequenced sample consisted of PBMCs. The V gene is TRBV15, the J gene TRBJ2-5; 8 positions agree with TRBD2. The sequence came from a man between 18 and 35 years old in good health and CMV-seropositive. The CDR3 is CATSRDWSSGEETQYF. CDR3 nucleotides: TGTGCCACCAGCAGAGATTGGAGTAGCGGGGAGGAGACCCAGTACTTC.